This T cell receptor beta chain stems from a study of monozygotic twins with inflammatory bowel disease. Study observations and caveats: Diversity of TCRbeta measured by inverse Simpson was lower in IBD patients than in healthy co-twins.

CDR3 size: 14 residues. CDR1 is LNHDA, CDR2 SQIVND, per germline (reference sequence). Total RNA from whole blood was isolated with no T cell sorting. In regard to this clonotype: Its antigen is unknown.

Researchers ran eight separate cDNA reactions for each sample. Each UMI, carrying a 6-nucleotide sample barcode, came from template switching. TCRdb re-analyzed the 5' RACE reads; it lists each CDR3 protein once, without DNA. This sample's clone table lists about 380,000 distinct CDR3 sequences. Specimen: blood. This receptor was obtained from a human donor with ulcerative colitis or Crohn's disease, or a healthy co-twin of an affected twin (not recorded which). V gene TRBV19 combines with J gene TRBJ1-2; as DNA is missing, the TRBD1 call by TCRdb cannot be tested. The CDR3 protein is CASSTLGVDYGYTF.